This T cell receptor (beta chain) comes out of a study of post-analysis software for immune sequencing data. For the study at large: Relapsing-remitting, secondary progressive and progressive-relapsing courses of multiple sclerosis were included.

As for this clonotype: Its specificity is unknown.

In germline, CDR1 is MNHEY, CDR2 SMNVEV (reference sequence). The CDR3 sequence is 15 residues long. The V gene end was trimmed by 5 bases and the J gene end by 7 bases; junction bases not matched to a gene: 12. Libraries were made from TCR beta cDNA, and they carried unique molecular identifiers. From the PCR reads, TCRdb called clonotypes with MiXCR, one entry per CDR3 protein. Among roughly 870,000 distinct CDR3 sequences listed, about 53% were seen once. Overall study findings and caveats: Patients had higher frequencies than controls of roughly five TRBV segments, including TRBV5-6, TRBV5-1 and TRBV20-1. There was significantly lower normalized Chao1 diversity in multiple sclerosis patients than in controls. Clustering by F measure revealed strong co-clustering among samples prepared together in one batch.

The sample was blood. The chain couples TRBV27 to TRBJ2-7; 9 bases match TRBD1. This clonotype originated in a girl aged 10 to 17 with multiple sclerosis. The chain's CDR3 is CASSPTQGARDEQYF. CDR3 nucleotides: TGTGCCAGCAGTCCGACACAGGGGGCGCGGGATGAGCAGTACTTC.